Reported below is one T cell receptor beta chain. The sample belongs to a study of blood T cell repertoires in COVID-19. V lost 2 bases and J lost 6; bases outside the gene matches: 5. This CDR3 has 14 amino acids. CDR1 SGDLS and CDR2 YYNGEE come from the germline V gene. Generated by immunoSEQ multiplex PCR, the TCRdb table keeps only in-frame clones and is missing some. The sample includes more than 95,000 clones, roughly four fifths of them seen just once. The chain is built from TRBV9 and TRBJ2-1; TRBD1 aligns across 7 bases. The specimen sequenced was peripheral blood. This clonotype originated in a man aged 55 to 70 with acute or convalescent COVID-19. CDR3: CASSVVSGGNEQFF. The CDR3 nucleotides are TGTGCCAGCAGCGTGGTTTCAGGGGGCAATGAGCAGTTCTTC.